This TCR beta chain was captured in a study of shared clonotypes between healthy human individuals. Whole-study results and caveats: Generation probabilities were higher for clonotypes shared across all four sorted-subset donors than for unshared ones.

The CDR3 spans 14 residues. CDR1 MNHEY and CDR2 SVGAGI come from the germline V gene. V lost 0 bases to trimming and J lost 11 bases, with 11 bases between them. The method was immunoSEQ multiplex PCR; TCRdb's version includes in-frame clones alone and lacks a portion of them. The top ten hold 0.36% of the sample, which has about 2.4 million clones, 80% to 95% seen once. As regards this clone: The antigen remains undetermined.

This chain links TRBV6-5 with TRBJ1-6; no firm D call. This clonotype was sampled from a man between 18 and 29 years old in good health. Some clones in this sample may be carry-over from other donors' samples. Sequenced material: naive CD4+ T cells from PBMCs. The subset was: CD45RA+ positively selected. CDR3 coding DNA: TGTGCCAGCAGTTACTCCCGCCAGAAGGCACCCCTCCACTTT. Amino acid sequence: CASSYSRQKAPLHF.